This TCR beta chain was identified in a study of T cell changes during pregnancy in multiple sclerosis. Only in-frame clones appear in the TCRdb table, and some are missing; sequencing was by immunoSEQ multiplex PCR. The data show under 35,000 clones, around nine tenths seen once. Deletions cut 5 bases from V and 4 bases from J, with 12 bases between. In germline, CDR1 is SGHTA, CDR2 FQGTGA. The CDR3 consists of 14 residues. The chain joins TRBV7-3 to TRBJ2-1; D perhaps matches TRBD2 (7 bases). The material sequenced was CD8+ T cells from peripheral blood mononuclear cells, taken before pregnancy. The TCR was taken from a female donor with multiple sclerosis, enrolled in a pregnancy study. CDR3 residues: CASSPGGRYNEQFF. For the CDR3, the DNA is TGTGCCAGCAGCCCGGGGGGCCGATACAATGAGCAGTTCTTC.